This T cell receptor beta chain was obtained from a study of T cells in Graves' hyperthyroidism and ophthalmopathy. Amplification of TCR beta CDR3 regions used RNA as the template. TCR CDR3 regions were first amplified by RT-PCR with HTBI primers. TCRdb passed the multiplex PCR reads through MiXCR, listing each CDR3 protein once. The table shows some 560,000 distinct CDR3 sequences, with 14% occurring only once. This clonotype has just a few counts. Patients aged 18 to 65 with hyperthyroidism were newly diagnosed, with duration under 2 months. Material for sequencing was blood. The TCR sequence derives from a woman between 40 and 55 years old with Graves' hyperthyroidism.

The CDR3 coding sequence is TGTGCCTGGAGTGTGAATCCAGGGGGAGGAGGAAAACTGTTTTTT. This codes for CAWSVNPGGGGKLFF. V is TRBV30 and J is TRBJ1-4; 7 nucleotides line up with TRBD1. The CDR3 sequence is 15 residues long. The ends lost 0 bases at V and 10 bases at J; junction bases unmatched: 11. Germline V gene data show CDR1 as GTSNPN and CDR2 as SVGIG (reference sequence).